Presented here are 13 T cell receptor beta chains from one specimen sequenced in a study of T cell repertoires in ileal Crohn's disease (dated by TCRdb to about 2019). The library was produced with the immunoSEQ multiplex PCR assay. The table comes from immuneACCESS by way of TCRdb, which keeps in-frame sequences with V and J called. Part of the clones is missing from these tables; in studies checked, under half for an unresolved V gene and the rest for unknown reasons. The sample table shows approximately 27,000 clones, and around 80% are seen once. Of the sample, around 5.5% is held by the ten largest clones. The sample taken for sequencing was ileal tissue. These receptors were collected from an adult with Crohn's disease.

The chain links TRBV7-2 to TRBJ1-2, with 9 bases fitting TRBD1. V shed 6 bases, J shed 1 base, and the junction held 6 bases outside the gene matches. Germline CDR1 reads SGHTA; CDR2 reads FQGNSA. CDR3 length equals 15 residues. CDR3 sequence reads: CASRGTGNLNYGYTF. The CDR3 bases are TGTGCCAGCAGGGGGACAGGGAACCTTAACTATGGCTACACCTTC.

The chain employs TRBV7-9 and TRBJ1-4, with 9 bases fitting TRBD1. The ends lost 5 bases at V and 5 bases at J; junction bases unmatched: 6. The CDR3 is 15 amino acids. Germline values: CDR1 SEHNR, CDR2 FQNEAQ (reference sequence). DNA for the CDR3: TGTGCCAGCAGCCCGACAGGGGGGATAAATGAAAAACTGTTTTTT. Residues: CASSPTGGINEKLFF.

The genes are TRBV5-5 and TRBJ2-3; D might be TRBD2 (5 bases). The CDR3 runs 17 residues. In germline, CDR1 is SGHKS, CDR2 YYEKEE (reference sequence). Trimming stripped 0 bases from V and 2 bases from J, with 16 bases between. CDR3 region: CASSLGVGAGLTDTQYF. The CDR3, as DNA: TGTGCCAGCAGCTTGGGGGTGGGCGCAGGACTCACAGATACGCAGTATTTT.

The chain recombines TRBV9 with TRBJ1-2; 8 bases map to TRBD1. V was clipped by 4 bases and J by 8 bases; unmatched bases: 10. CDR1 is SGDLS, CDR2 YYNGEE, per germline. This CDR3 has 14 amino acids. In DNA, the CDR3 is TGTGCCAGCAGCTCCCGACAGGGGAGTTTGGGCTACACCTTC. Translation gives CASSSRQGSLGYTF.

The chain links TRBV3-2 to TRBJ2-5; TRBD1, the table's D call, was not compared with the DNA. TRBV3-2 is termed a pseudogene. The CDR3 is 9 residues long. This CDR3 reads CASSHRQHF. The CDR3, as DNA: TGTGCCAGCAGCCACAGACAGCACTTC.

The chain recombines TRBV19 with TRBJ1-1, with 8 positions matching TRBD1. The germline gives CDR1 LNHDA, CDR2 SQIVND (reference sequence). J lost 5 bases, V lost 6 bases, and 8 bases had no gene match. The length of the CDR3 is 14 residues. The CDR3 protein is CASRTGALGTEAFF. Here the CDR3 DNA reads TGTGCCAGTAGGACAGGGGCGCTTGGAACTGAAGCTTTCTTT.

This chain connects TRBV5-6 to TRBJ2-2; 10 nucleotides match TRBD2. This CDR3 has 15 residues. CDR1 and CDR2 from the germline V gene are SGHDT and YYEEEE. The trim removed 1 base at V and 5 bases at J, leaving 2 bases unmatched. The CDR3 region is CASSLLAGETGELFF. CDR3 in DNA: TGTGCCAGCAGCTTGCTAGCGGGGGAAACCGGGGAGCTGTTTTTT. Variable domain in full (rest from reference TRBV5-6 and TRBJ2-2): DAGVTQSPTHLIKTRGQQVTLRCSPKSGHDTVSWYQQALGQGPQFIFQYYEEEERQRGNFPDRFSGHQFPNYSSELNVNALLLGDSALYLCASSLLAGETGELFFGEGSRLTVL.

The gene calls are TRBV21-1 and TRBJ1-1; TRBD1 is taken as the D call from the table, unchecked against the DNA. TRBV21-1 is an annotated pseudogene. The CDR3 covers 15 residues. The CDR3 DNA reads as TGTGCCAGCAGCAAAAGGGACACAATGAACACTGAAGCTTTCTTT. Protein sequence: CASSKRDTMNTEAFF.

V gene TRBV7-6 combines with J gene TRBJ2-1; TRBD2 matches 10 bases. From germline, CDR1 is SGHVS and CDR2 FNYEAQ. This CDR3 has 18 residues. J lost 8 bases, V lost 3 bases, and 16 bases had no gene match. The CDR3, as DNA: TGTGCCAGCAGCTTGACCCCACCCACGGGACTAGCGTTCCATGAGCAGTTCTTC. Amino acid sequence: CASSLTPPTGLAFHEQFF.

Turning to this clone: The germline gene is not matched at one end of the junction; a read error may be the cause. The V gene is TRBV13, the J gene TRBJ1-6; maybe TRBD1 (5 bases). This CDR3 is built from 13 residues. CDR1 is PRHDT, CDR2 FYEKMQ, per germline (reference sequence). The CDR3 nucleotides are TGTGCCAGCAGCGCAGGGTATAGTTCACCCCTCCACTTT. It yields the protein CASSAGYSSPLHF.

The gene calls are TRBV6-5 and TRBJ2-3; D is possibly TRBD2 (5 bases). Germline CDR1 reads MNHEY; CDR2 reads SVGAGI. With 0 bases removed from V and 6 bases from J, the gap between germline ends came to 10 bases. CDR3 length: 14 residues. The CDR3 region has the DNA TGTGCCAGCAGTTACTCGAGACGGAGGGATACGCAGTATTTT. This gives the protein CASSYSRRRDTQYF.

CDR3 DNA sequence: TGCGCCAGCAGTGAGAGGGGTTTCAACGTACTCTACGAGCAGTACTTC. This translates into CASSERGFNVLYEQYF. This chain joins TRBV10-1 and TRBJ2-7; tentative D call: TRBD1 (5 bases). The V gene lost 2 bases and the J gene lost 3 bases, with 17 bases spanning the gap. The CDR3 totals 16 residues. Germline V lookup: CDR1 WNHNN, CDR2 SYGVQD (reference sequence).

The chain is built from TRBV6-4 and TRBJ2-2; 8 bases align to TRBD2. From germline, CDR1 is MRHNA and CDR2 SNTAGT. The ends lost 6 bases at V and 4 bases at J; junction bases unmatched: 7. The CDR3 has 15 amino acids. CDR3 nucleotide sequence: TGTGCCAGCAGCGAAAGCGGGGGCACCACCGGGGAGCTGTTTTTT. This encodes CASSESGGTTGELFF.